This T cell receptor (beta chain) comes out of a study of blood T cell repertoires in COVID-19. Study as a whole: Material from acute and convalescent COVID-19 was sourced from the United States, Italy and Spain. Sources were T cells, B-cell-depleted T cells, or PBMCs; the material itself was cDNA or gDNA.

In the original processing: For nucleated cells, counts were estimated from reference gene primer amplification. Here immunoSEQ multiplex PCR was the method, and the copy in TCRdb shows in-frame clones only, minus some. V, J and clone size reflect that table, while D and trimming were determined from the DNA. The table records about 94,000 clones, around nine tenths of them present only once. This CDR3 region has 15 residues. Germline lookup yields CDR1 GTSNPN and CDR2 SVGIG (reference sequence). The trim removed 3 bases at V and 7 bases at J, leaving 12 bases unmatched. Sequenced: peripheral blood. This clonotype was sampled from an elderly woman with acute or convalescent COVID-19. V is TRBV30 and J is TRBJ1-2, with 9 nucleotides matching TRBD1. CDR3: CAWSLRDRDWSGYTF. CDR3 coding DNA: TGTGCCTGGAGCCTCCGGGACAGGGATTGGAGTGGCTACACCTTC.